The 3 T cell receptor beta chains below were found in one sample sequenced in a study of glioma-infiltrating T cells after dendritic cell vaccination. Repertoires were generated with immunoSEQ multiplex PCR, while TCRdb's copy carries only in-frame clones and drops some. The sample consists of approximately 22,000 clones, approximately 85% of them appearing once. The source was blood, collected before dendritic cell vaccination. These TCRs come from a human donor with glioblastoma.

V usage is TRBV28 and J usage is TRBJ2-5, with TRBD2 identical over 10 bases. CDR3 length equals 16 residues. CDR1 and CDR2 (germline): MDHEN, SYDVKM. V lost 8 bases to trimming and J lost 5 bases; unmatched junction nucleotides: 14. The CDR3 here is CASHKGLAGAFETQYF. CDR3 bases: TGTGCCAGCCATAAGGGGCTAGCGGGAGCCTTCGAGACCCAGTACTTC.

This clone was counted a single time. This sequence joins TRBV6-5 and TRBJ1-2; TRBD1 is a possible D gene (5 bases). The ends were cut back, 6 bases at V and 4 bases at J, with 12 bases in the middle. CDR3 length equals 13 residues. The germline V gene encodes CDR1 MNHEY and CDR2 SVGAGI. The CDR3 sequence: CASRAGWSYGYTF. The CDR3 region has the DNA TGTGCCAGCAGGGCAGGGTGGAGCTATGGCTACACCTTC.

In its sample, this clone was seen once. The chain links TRBV10-3 to TRBJ2-2; 8 bases line up with TRBD2. Germline CDR1 reads ENHRY; CDR2 reads SYGVKD. CDR3 size: 16 residues. Trimming took 10 bases from V and 7 from J; bases not matched to a gene: 17. CDR3 bases: TGTGCCACGCGCGGGGCTAGCGGGCAGGTTGGCGGGGAGCTGTTTTTT. This translates into CATRGASGQVGGELFF.